Presented here are 25 T cell receptor beta chains from one specimen sequenced in a study of glioma-infiltrating T cells after dendritic cell vaccination. Libraries were prepared by immunoSEQ multiplex PCR; TCRdb keeps only in-frame clonotypes and omits some of them. The top ten clones hold around 5.4% of a sample with 99,000 or so clones, 75% to 90% of them seen once. Time point: after dendritic cell vaccination, including at tumor progression/relapse. This specimen was blood, taken after dendritic cell vaccination. These receptors all come from a human donor with glioblastoma.

This clone appeared a few times. This chain links TRBV6-4 with TRBJ2-3, with 8 bases that match TRBD2. Germline V gene data show CDR1 as MRHNA and CDR2 as SNTAGT. Trimming at V came to 6 bases and at J to 5 bases, leaving 7 bases not matched to a gene. The CDR3 is 14 residues long. Written as DNA, the CDR3 is TGTGCCAGCAGCCCGACTAGCGATGGAGATACGCAGTATTTT. Residues: CASSPTSDGDTQYF.

This chain uses TRBV19 with TRBJ2-7, with 9 bases aligning to TRBD1. J gave up 5 bases and V 5 bases, and 13 bases lay outside the gene matches. This CDR3 region has 16 residues. From germline, CDR1 is LNHDA and CDR2 SQIVND (reference sequence). The CDR3 bases are TGTGCCAGTAGTGTCCGACAGGGGGTCCAGCTAAACGAGCAGTACTTC. Translating it yields CASSVRQGVQLNEQYF.

V and J are TRBV4-2 and TRBJ2-3; TRBD1 might be the D (5 bases). Germline V gene lookup returns CDR1 LGHNA and CDR2 YNFKEQ. CDR3 length equals 17 residues. Trimming pared 4 bases from V and 5 bases from J, leaving 22 bases between. CDR3 region: CASSRGPTGLRGDTQYF. Here the CDR3 DNA reads TGTGCCAGCAGCCGAGGCCCCACCGGGCTAAGGGGAGATACGCAGTATTTT.

The V call is TRBV7-6, the J call TRBJ2-2, with 9 bases aligning to TRBD2. The V gene end was trimmed by 1 base and the J gene end by 4 bases; junction bases not matched to a gene: 10. Germline V gene data show CDR1 as SGHVS and CDR2 as FNYEAQ. The length of the CDR3 is 18 residues. CDR3 protein: CASSLEPNAGGGTGELFF. The DNA of the CDR3 is TGTGCCAGCAGCTTAGAGCCCAATGCGGGAGGGGGCACCGGGGAGCTGTTTTTT.

The chain employs TRBV9 and TRBJ2-1; D might be TRBD2 (6 bases). CDR1 and CDR2 (germline): SGDLS, YYNGEE. Trimming left V 1 base short and J 10 bases short, with 15 bases between. The CDR3 covers 14 residues. The CDR3 bases are TGTGCCAGCAGCGTAAAACTAGCTGGACCGGAGCAGTTCTTC. Protein product: CASSVKLAGPEQFF.

V is TRBV2 and J is TRBJ2-1, with 7 positions matching TRBD2. Germline V gene lookup returns CDR1 SNHLY and CDR2 FYNNEI. This CDR3 is 13 amino acids long. J gave up 9 bases and V 8 bases, and 10 bases lay outside the gene matches. This chain's CDR3 is CASEERESVEQFF. The CDR3 DNA sequence: TGTGCCAGCGAGGAGCGGGAATCGGTTGAGCAGTTCTTC.

The V gene is TRBV20-1, the J gene TRBJ2-5; 7 bases match TRBD2. The CDR3 totals 11 residues. Germline-derived CDR1 and CDR2 are DFQATT and SNEGSKA (reference sequence). V lost 4 bases, J lost 10 bases, and 6 bases stayed unmatched. In DNA, the CDR3 is TGCAGTGCTAAGTTGGGGGGGGTCCAGTACTTC. Translated: CSAKLGGVQYF.

The V gene is TRBV12-5, the J gene TRBJ2-1; TRBD1 matches 10 bases. The CDR3 consists of 16 residues. V gave up 7 bases and J gave up 6 bases; unmatched junction bases: 12. Germline loops: CDR1 LGHNT, CDR2 FRNRAP. CDR3 bases: TGTGCTAGTGCCTTGTATGCCGGGACAGGGGCCAATGAGCAGTTCTTC. Its protein product is CASALYAGTGANEQFF.

The table lists this clone with a count of one. The V and J genes are TRBV19 and TRBJ2-1; 11 bases map to TRBD1. Germline V gene data show CDR1 as LNHDA and CDR2 as SQIVND (reference sequence). V lost 7 bases and J lost 8; bases outside the gene matches: 7. There are 14 residues in the CDR3. The CDR3 sequence: CASTGQGAVDEQFF. CDR3 in DNA: TGTGCCAGTACCGGACAGGGGGCAGTCGATGAGCAGTTCTTC.

This clone was observed a single time. The chain has TRBV7-6 and TRBJ2-7; 7 bases are a match to TRBD2. There are 16 residues in the CDR3. Trimming at V came to 3 bases and at J to 0 bases, leaving 8 bases not matched to a gene. Germline V gene data show CDR1 as SGHVS and CDR2 as FNYEAQ. The CDR3 DNA reads as TGTGCCAGCAGCTTTTCTCTCGCTAGCGGCTCCTACGAGCAGTACTTC. Protein sequence: CASSFSLASGSYEQYF. The whole variable domain, remainder taken from reference TRBV7-6 and TRBJ2-7, is GAGVSQSPRYKVTKRGQDVALRCDPISGHVSLYWYRQALGQGPEFLTYFNYEAQQDKSGLPNDRFSAERPEGSISTLTIQRTEQRDSAMYRCASSFSLASGSYEQYFGPGTRLTVT.

The chain links TRBV6-1 to TRBJ1-2; 9 nucleotides align to TRBD1. The CDR3 consists of 15 residues. Per the germline V gene, CDR1 is MNHNS and CDR2 is SASEGT. J gave up 4 bases and V 5 bases, and 8 bases lay outside the gene matches. CDR3 loop: CASSFRDRVPYGYTF. As DNA, the CDR3 is TGTGCCAGCAGTTTCCGGGACAGGGTGCCCTATGGCTACACCTTC.

This clone was detected only once. The chain joins TRBV7-8 to TRBJ1-2, with D uncertain. Trimming left V 5 bases short and J 8 bases short, with 15 bases between. This CDR3 comprises 13 residues. Looked up from germline, CDR1 is SGHVS and CDR2 is FQNEAQ. CDR3 sequence reads: CASSLLRTGGYTF. CDR3 DNA: TGTGCCAGCAGCCTCTTACGGACGGGGGGCTACACCTTC.

This rearrangement joins TRBV9 to TRBJ2-2; TRBD2 matches at 9 bases. The trim removed 4 bases at V and 5 bases at J, leaving 3 bases unmatched. The CDR3 has 14 residues. The germline V gene encodes CDR1 SGDLS and CDR2 YYNGEE. DNA for the CDR3: TGTGCCAGCAGCAAAGCGGGAGGAACCGGGGAGCTGTTTTTT. Translating gives CASSKAGGTGELFF.

The chain recombines TRBV12-5 with TRBJ2-2; D is perhaps TRBD2 (5 bases). Looked up from germline, CDR1 is LGHNT and CDR2 is FRNRAP. The V and J ends lost 6 bases and 6 bases respectively, with 11 bases between them. This CDR3 comprises 13 residues. The CDR3 spells CASGRGPAGELFF. CDR3 bases: TGTGCTAGTGGGCGCGGGCCCGCCGGGGAGCTGTTTTTT.

This sequence joins TRBV27 and TRBJ1-2, with D maybe TRBD1 (6 bases). The CDR3 is 14 amino acids. Germline V gives CDR1 MNHEY, CDR2 SMNVEV (reference sequence). V shed 6 bases and J shed 7 bases, with 18 bases lying between them. In DNA, the CDR3 is TGTGCCAGCAGCTCCAGAGGGGGGGCGGCTGGCTACACCTTC. It encodes CASSSRGGAAGYTF.

This clone was detected a few times. The J gene is TRBJ1-2, the V gene TRBV2, with a tentative D call TRBD1 (6 bases). Germline lookup yields CDR1 SNHLY and CDR2 FYNNEI. The V gene lost 6 bases and the J gene lost 1 base, with 12 bases spanning the gap. This CDR3 has 14 amino acids. CDR3 nucleotide sequence: TGTGCCAGCAGACTCCCAGGGGTTAACTATGGCTACACCTTC. Translated, it gives CASRLPGVNYGYTF.

The chain combines TRBV5-1 with TRBJ2-5; 8 nucleotides match TRBD2. V trimming: 0 bases; J trimming: 2 bases; junction bases outside the gene matches: 6. The CDR3 is 16 residues long. Germline lookup yields CDR1 SGHRS and CDR2 YFSETQ. CDR3 nucleotides: TGCGCCAGCAGCTTGGTTGGCGGGGGGACTCAAGAGACCCAGTACTTC. This sequence encodes CASSLVGGGTQETQYF.

The chain uses TRBV5-1 and TRBJ2-2, with D perhaps TRBD2 (5 bases). V was pared by 0 bases and J by 7 bases, with 10 bases between. The CDR3 is 14 amino acids. Germline V CDR1 and CDR2: SGHRS, YFSETQ. The CDR3 coding sequence is TGCGCCAGCAGCTTGGAGAGGGCTAACGGGGAGCTGTTTTTT. Its protein is CASSLERANGELFF.

V gene TRBV19 combines with J gene TRBJ2-3, with D possibly matching TRBD2 (6 bases). Germline CDR1 reads LNHDA; CDR2 reads SQIVND (reference sequence). With 3 bases removed from V and 3 bases from J, the gap between germline ends came to 7 bases. There are 13 residues in the CDR3. The CDR3 is CASSIGGTDTQYF. In nucleotides, the CDR3 is TGTGCCAGTAGTATTGGGGGGACAGATACGCAGTATTTT.

The rearrangement uses TRBV6-1 and TRBJ2-1, with 8 positions matching TRBD1. Losses at the gene ends were 4 bases for V and 3 bases for J; bases not matched to a gene: 5. CDR1 is MNHNS, CDR2 SASEGT, per germline. The CDR3 is 15 residues long. The CDR3 region is CASSVQGANYNEQFF. CDR3 nucleotide sequence: TGTGCCAGCAGTGTTCAGGGGGCAAACTACAATGAGCAGTTCTTC.

The chain uses TRBV27 and TRBJ1-2, with a possible D match to TRBD1 (6 bases). Deletions cut 0 bases from V and 8 bases from J, with 13 bases between. Germline CDR1 and CDR2: MNHEY and SMNVEV (reference sequence). The CDR3 is 14 residues long. CDR3 loop: CASSLSIQGGGYTF. The DNA for the CDR3 is TGTGCCAGCAGTTTATCGATACAGGGCGGAGGCTACACCTTC.

The V call is TRBV5-1, the J call TRBJ1-2; 8 bases match TRBD1. After removal of 3 bases from V and 7 bases from J, the junction contained 17 bases not matched to a gene. CDR3 length: 17 amino acids. Germline lookup yields CDR1 SGHRS and CDR2 YFSETQ. The CDR3 sequence: CASSSLGQGLDSVGYTF. CDR3 DNA: TGCGCCAGCAGCTCACTAGGACAGGGTTTGGATAGCGTTGGCTACACCTTC.

The chain uses TRBV11-3 and TRBJ2-3; D is possibly TRBD1 (5 bases). This CDR3 is 13 amino acids long. Germline CDR1 is SGHNT and CDR2 is YENEEA. V lost 4 bases to trimming and J lost 8 bases, with 13 bases between them. Here the CDR3 reads CASSSQAETTQYF. The DNA for the CDR3 is TGTGCCAGCAGCTCACAGGCCGAAACTACGCAGTATTTT.

The V gene is TRBV19, the J gene TRBJ2-1; tentatively, D is TRBD2 (7 bases). The V gene's germline CDR1 is LNHDA and CDR2 SQIVND (reference sequence). V was clipped by 10 bases and J by 6 bases, with 16 bases between them. The CDR3 has 13 residues. CDR3 DNA sequence: TGTGCCACAAAACAGGGAGGGCCCAATGAGCAGTTCTTC. Translated, it gives CATKQGGPNEQFF. Looking up the rest from reference TRBV19 and TRBJ2-1 gives the full variable domain: DGGITQSPKYLFRKEGQNVTLSCEQNLNHDAMYWYRQDPGQGLRLIYYSQIVNDFQKGDIAEGYSVSREKKESFPLTVTSAQKNPTAFYLCATKQGGPNEQFFGPGTRLTVL.

This clone has only one observation. The genes are TRBV28 and TRBJ2-7; D gene ambiguous. CDR1 MDHEN and CDR2 SYDVKM come from the germline V gene. The CDR3 loop spans 15 amino acids. Between the trimmed V and J ends, which lost 1 base and 0 bases, there was a span of 10 bases. The CDR3 protein is CASSLYFGPSYEQYF. The CDR3 region has the DNA TGTGCCAGCAGTTTATATTTCGGTCCCTCCTACGAGCAGTACTTC.